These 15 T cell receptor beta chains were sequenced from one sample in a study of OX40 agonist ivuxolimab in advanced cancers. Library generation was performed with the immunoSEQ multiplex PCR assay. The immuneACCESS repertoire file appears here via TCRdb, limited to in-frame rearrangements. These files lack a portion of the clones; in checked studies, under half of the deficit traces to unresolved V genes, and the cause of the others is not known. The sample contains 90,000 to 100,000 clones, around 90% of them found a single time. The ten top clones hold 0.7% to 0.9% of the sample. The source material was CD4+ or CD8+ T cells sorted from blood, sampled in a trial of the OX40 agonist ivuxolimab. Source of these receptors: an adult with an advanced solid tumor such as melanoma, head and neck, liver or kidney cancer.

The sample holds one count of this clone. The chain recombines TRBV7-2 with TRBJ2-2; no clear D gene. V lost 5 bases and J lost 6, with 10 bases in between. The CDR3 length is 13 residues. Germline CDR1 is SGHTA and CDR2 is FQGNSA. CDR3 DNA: TGTGCCAGCAGCCAACTGTCCCCCGGGGAGCTGTTTTTT. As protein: CASSQLSPGELFF.

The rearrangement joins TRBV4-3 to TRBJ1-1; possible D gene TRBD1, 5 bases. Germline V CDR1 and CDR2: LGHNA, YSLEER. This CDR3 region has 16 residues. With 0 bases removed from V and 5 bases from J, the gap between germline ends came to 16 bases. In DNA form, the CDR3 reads TGCGCCAGCAGCCAAGATGTTGGGGCGTCGGGAACTGAAGCTTTCTTT. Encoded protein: CASSQDVGASGTEAFF.

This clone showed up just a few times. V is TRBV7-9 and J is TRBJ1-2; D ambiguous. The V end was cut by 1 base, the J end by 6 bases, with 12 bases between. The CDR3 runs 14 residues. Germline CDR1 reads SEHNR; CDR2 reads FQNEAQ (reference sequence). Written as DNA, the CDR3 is TGTGCCAGCAGCTTAGTGGAGAAAATGGATGGCTACACCTTC. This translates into CASSLVEKMDGYTF.

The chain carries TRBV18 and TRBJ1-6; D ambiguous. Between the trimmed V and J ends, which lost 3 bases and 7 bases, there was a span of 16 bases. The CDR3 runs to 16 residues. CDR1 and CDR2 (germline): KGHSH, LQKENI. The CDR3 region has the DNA TGTGCCAGCTCACCCTTAATACAAGCGGGCAATTCACCCCTCCACTTT. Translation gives CASSPLIQAGNSPLHF.

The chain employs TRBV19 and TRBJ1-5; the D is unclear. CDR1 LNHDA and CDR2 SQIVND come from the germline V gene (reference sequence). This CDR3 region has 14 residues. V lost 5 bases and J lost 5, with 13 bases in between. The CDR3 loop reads CASSLSGPYQPQHF. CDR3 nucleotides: TGTGCCAGTAGTTTGTCCGGACCATATCAGCCCCAGCATTTT. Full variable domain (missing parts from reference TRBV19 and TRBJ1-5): DGGITQSPKYLFRKEGQNVTLSCEQNLNHDAMYWYRQDPGQGLRLIYYSQIVNDFQKGDIAEGYSVSREKKESFPLTVTSAQKNPTAFYLCASSLSGPYQPQHFGDGTRLSIL.

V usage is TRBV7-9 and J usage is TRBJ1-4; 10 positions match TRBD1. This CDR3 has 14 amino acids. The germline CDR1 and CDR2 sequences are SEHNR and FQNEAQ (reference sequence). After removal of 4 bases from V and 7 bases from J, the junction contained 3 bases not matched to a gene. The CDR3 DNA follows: TGTGCCAGCAGCTCCGGACAGGGGGGTGAAAAACTGTTTTTT. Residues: CASSSGQGGEKLFF.

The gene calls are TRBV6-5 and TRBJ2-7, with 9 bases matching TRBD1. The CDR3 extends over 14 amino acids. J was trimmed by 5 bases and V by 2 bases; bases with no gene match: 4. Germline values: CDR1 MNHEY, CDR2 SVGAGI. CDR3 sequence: CASSYQDRGHEQYF. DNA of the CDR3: TGTGCCAGCAGTTACCAGGACAGGGGTCACGAGCAGTACTTC.

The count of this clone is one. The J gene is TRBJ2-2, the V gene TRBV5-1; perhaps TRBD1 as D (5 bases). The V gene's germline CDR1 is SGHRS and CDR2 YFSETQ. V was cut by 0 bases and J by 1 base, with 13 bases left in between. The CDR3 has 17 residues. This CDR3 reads CASSLGQGVGNTGELFF. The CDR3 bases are TGCGCCAGCAGCTTGGGTCAGGGCGTTGGGAACACCGGGGAGCTGTTTTTT.

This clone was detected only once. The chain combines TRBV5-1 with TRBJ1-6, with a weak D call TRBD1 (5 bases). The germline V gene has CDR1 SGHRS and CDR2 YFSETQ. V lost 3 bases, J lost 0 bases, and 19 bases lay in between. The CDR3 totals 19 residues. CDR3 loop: CASSSWDGSFHSYNSPLHF. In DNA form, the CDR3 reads TGCGCCAGCAGCTCATGGGACGGGAGTTTTCACTCCTATAATTCACCCCTCCACTTT.

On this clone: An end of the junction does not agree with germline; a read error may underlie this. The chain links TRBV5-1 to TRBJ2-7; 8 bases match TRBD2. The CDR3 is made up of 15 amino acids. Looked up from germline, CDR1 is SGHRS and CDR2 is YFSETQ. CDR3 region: CASSLAPSGGSQLDF. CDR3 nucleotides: TGCGCCAGCAGCTTGGCGCCAAGCGGGGGATCCCAGCTAGACTTC.

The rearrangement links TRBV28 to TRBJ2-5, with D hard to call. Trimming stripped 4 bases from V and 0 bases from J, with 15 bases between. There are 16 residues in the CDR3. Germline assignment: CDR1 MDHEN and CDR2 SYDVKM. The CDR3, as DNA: TGTGCCAGCAGTTCCCGCCGGGCAGGAAACCAAGAGACCCAGTACTTC. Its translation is CASSSRRAGNQETQYF.

CDR3 protein: CSVEEGDSHGYTF. In DNA, the CDR3 is TGCAGCGTTGAAGAGGGGGACAGCCATGGCTACACCTTC. The chain has TRBV29-1 and TRBJ1-2, with TRBD1 matching over 7 bases. The CDR3 consists of 13 residues. Germline V gene lookup returns CDR1 SQVTM and CDR2 ANQGSEA. V gave up 0 bases and J gave up 6 bases; unmatched junction bases: 4.

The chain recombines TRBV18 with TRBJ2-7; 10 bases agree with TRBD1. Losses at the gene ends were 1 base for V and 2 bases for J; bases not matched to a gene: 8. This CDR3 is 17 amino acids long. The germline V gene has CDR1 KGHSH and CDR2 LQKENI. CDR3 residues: CASSPLFGQGGTYEQYF. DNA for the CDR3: TGTGCCAGCTCACCACTATTCGGACAGGGGGGGACCTACGAGCAGTACTTC.

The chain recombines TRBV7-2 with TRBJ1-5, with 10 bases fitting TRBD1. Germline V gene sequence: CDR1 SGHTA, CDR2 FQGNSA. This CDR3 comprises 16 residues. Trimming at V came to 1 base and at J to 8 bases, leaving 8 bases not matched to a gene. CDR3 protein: CASSLVGQGTSEPQHF. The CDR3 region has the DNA TGTGCCAGCAGCTTAGTGGGACAGGGGACCTCAGAGCCCCAGCATTTT.

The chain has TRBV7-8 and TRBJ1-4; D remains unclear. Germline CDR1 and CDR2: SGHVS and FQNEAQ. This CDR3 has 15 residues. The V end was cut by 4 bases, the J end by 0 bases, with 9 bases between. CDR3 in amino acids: CASSSLHTTNEKLFF. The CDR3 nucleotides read TGTGCCAGCAGCTCCTTACACACAACTAATGAAAAACTGTTTTTT. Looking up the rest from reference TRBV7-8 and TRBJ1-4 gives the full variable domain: GAGVSQSPRYKVAKRGQDVALRCDPISGHVSLFWYQQALGQGPEFLTYFQNEAQLDKSGLPSDRFFAERPEGSVSTLKIQRTQQEDSAVYLCASSSLHTTNEKLFFGSGTQLSVL.